The next 19 T cell receptor beta chains were all read from a single sample in a study of OX40 agonist ivuxolimab in advanced cancers. Sequenced by immunoSEQ multiplex PCR; TCRdb stores in-frame clones only, minus some. The table records 60,000 or so clones, 80% to 90% of them present only once. The specimen comprised CD4+ or CD8+ T cells sorted from blood, sampled in a trial of the OX40 agonist ivuxolimab. The receptors stem from an adult with an advanced solid tumor such as melanoma, head and neck, liver or kidney cancer.

The chain uses TRBV6-5 and TRBJ1-6, with D unclear. This CDR3 has 14 residues. V shed 5 bases and J shed 7 bases, with 12 bases lying between them. Germline V gives CDR1 MNHEY, CDR2 SVGAGI. In DNA, the CDR3 is TGTGCCAGCAGTCGAGGGTCTCGGAATTCACCCCTCCACTTT. Its protein product is CASSRGSRNSPLHF.

This chain uses TRBV7-2 with TRBJ2-2; 8 bases fit TRBD1. J gave up 4 bases and V 4 bases, and 8 bases lay outside the gene matches. The CDR3 totals 16 residues. Germline CDR1 and CDR2: SGHTA and FQGNSA. This chain's CDR3 is CASSSRQGRVTGELFF. As DNA, the CDR3 is TGTGCCAGCAGCTCACGACAGGGGCGCGTCACCGGGGAGCTGTTTTTT. The full variable domain, rest sourced from reference TRBV7-2 and TRBJ2-2, is GAGVSQSPSNKVTEKGKDVELRCDPISGHTALYWYRQSLGQGLEFLIYFQGNSAPDKSGLPSDRFSAERTGGSVSTLTIQRTQQEDSAVYLCASSSRQGRVTGELFFGEGSRLTVL.

This clone was seen more than once but under ten times. The chain links TRBV28 to TRBJ2-1, with D possibly TRBD1 on 6 matching bases. This CDR3 comprises 15 residues. Between the trimmed V and J ends, which lost 3 bases and 6 bases, there was a span of 15 bases. Germline V CDR1 and CDR2: MDHEN, SYDVKM. The CDR3 nucleotides are TGTGCCAGCAGTTTCGCAGGGGCCGAGGGCAATGAGCAGTTCTTC. Its protein product is CASSFAGAEGNEQFF.

This sequence joins TRBV30 and TRBJ1-5; D uncertain. V was cut by 2 bases and J by 4 bases, with 9 bases left in between. The CDR3 totals 13 residues. Germline V lookup: CDR1 GTSNPN, CDR2 SVGIG (reference sequence). The CDR3 DNA follows: TGTGCCTGGAGTAATAGGGCGAATCAGCCCCAGCATTTT. This codes for CAWSNRANQPQHF.

This chain links TRBV6-5 with TRBJ1-6; possibly TRBD1 for D (5 bases). The germline CDR1 and CDR2 sequences are MNHEY and SVGAGI. Trimming cost V 4 bases and J 5 bases, with 12 bases left between them. This CDR3 is 15 amino acids long. The CDR3 region has the DNA TGTGCCAGCAGTTCTCTCGGGGGAAATAATTCACCCCTCCACTTT. The encoded protein is CASSSLGGNNSPLHF.

This clone was seen a handful of times. The chain employs TRBV27 and TRBJ1-5; no clear D. V lost 6 bases, J lost 6 bases, and 15 bases lay in between. CDR1 is MNHEY and CDR2 is SMNVEV in the germline V gene (reference sequence). CDR3 length: 14 residues. The CDR3 reads CASSYSRYSQPQHF. In DNA form, the CDR3 reads TGTGCCAGCAGCTATTCCCGGTACTCTCAGCCCCAGCATTTT.

The genes are TRBV6-1 and TRBJ2-5, with D unclear. V was trimmed by 0 bases and J by 5 bases, leaving 1 base between them. CDR3 length equals 11 residues. Germline CDR1 and CDR2: MNHNS and SASEGT. The DNA for the CDR3 is TGTGCCAGCAGTGAAGCGGAGACCCAGTACTTC. Amino acid sequence: CASSEAETQYF.

The chain recombines TRBV30 with TRBJ1-1; D is perhaps TRBD1 (5 bases). This CDR3 contains 14 residues. The V end lost 3 bases, the J end lost 7 bases, and 18 bases lay between the germline ends. Germline CDR1 is GTSNPN and CDR2 is SVGIG (reference sequence). CDR3 amino acids: CAWRPPGPSGEAFF. The CDR3 DNA reads TGTGCCTGGAGGCCTCCGGGACCCTCCGGTGAAGCTTTCTTT.

The chain couples TRBV28 to TRBJ1-4; the D is unclear. V lost 11 bases to trimming and J lost 0 bases, with 10 bases between them. From germline, CDR1 is MDHEN and CDR2 SYDVKM. The CDR3 length is 13 residues. As DNA, the CDR3 is TGTGCCGTCAGACTTGCAACTAATGAAAAACTGTTTTTT. Its translation: CAVRLATNEKLFF.

V gene TRBV20-1 combines with J gene TRBJ2-5; D gene ambiguous. The end of the DNA aligns better with TRBJ2-7, so the J call may be wrong. Germline V CDR1 and CDR2: DFQATT, SNEGSKA (reference sequence). The CDR3 runs 11 residues. CDR3 loop: CSASSKYEQYF. The CDR3, as DNA: TGCAGTGCTAGTTCCAAGTACGAGCAGTACTTC.

The V and J genes are TRBV2 and TRBJ1-2; 7 bases line up with TRBD1. Germline lookup yields CDR1 SNHLY and CDR2 FYNNEI. The length of the CDR3 is 14 residues. Germline trimming cut 11 bases from V and 2 bases from J; bases unmatched to any gene: 11. The CDR3 DNA reads as TGTGCCGGACGAGACAGGGCCGCCAACTATGGCTACACCTTC. This sequence encodes CAGRDRAANYGYTF.

This clone was detected a few times. This sequence joins TRBV4-1 and TRBJ2-2, with D uncertain. Trimming shortened V by 1 base and J by 4 bases, and 13 bases separated the two germline ends. CDR3 length: 16 residues. Germline-derived CDR1 and CDR2 are MGHRA and YSYEKL. The CDR3 here is CASSQVDMGFTGELFF. CDR3 coding DNA: TGCGCCAGCAGCCAAGTGGATATGGGGTTCACCGGGGAGCTGTTTTTT.

This clone was seen once. The V and J genes are TRBV10-3 and TRBJ1-2; D perhaps matches TRBD1 (6 bases). CDR3 length: 13 amino acids. V dropped 2 bases and J dropped 5 bases, with 9 bases sitting between them. The germline CDR1 and CDR2 sequences are ENHRY and SYGVKD. The CDR3 reads CAISEGRGYGYTF. CDR3 coding DNA: TGTGCCATCAGTGAGGGCAGGGGTTATGGCTACACCTTC.

The chain employs TRBV9 and TRBJ1-1; unclear D gene. Germline lookup yields CDR1 SGDLS and CDR2 YYNGEE. Trimming removed 4 bases at V and 5 bases at J, with 21 bases between. This CDR3 has 16 amino acids. This CDR3 reads CASSLEEGGSKTEAFF. In nucleotides, the CDR3 is TGTGCCAGCAGCCTTGAGGAAGGAGGGAGTAAGACTGAAGCTTTCTTT.

This chain connects TRBV12-2 to TRBJ1-2; the tabulated D call, TRBD1, remains unverified against the DNA. TRBV12-2 is marked as a pseudogene. This CDR3 spans 17 amino acids. The CDR3 DNA sequence: TGTGCAAGTCGCTTAGCGCGTGAAGGGGGAATTAACTATGGCTACACCTTC. Translation gives CASRLAREGGINYGYTF.

The chain links TRBV10-3 to TRBJ1-3, with 10 bases aligning to TRBD1. CDR1 is ENHRY and CDR2 is SYGVKD in the germline V gene. CDR3 length equals 17 residues. V trimming: 6 bases; J trimming: 4 bases; junction bases outside the gene matches: 12. The CDR3 DNA reads TGTGCCATCAGCTGGACAGGGGGGGCCTTGAGGGGAAACACCATATATTTT. Protein: CAISWTGGALRGNTIYF.

The chain couples TRBV19 to TRBJ1-1; no reliable D call. CDR3 length: 14 residues. V was pared by 5 bases and J by 2 bases, with 12 bases between. CDR1 and CDR2 (germline): LNHDA, SQIVND (reference sequence). The CDR3 loop is CASSPYRPNTEAFF. The CDR3, as DNA: TGTGCCAGTAGTCCCTACCGACCTAACACTGAAGCTTTCTTT.

The J gene is TRBJ2-2, the V gene TRBV19; D is perhaps TRBD2 (6 bases). The V and J ends lost 2 bases and 6 bases respectively, with 13 bases between them. The CDR3 length is 15 residues. Germline CDR1 is LNHDA and CDR2 is SQIVND (reference sequence). The CDR3 region is CASSILSGGAGELFF. The CDR3 nucleotides read TGTGCCAGTAGTATACTTAGCGGTGGGGCCGGGGAGCTGTTTTTT.

The CDR3 spells CASSSRAIPTQYF. DNA for the CDR3: TGTGCCAGCAGCTCCCGTGCAATACCCACCCAGTACTTC. The chain employs TRBV7-2 and TRBJ2-5, with D unclear. Trimming stripped 4 bases from V and 8 bases from J, with 14 bases between. This CDR3 is 13 amino acids long. Looked up from germline, CDR1 is SGHTA and CDR2 is FQGNSA.